Below are 11 T cell receptor beta chains sequenced from a single sample in a study of CD8 T cells in Susac syndrome (dated by TCRdb to between 2017 and 2020). Library preparation used the immunoSEQ multiplex PCR assay. RNA was extracted using the RNeasy kit, and roughly 0.45 to 1 microgram was reverse transcribed with random hexamers. TCRdb itself trimmed the public reads at Q25 with fastp, ran MiXCR and retained productive beta chains. Every distinct CDR3 protein forms one entry, paired with its most common genes and DNA. The sample data list approximately 57,000 distinct CDR3 sequences, and approximately 95% of these were observed just once. In total, the top ten clones hold 0.75% of the sample. Specimen: CD8+ T cells from PBMCs. These receptors all stem from a human donor with Susac syndrome.

The rearrangement uses TRBV30 and TRBJ2-3, with D perhaps matching TRBD2 (6 bases). V was pared by 1 base and J by 1 base, with 24 bases between. The germline gives CDR1 GTSNPN, CDR2 SVGIG (reference sequence). CDR3 length: 19 residues. In nucleotides, the CDR3 is TGTGCCTGGAGTGCTCGATCACGCAGGGTGAGGAGGGGCACAGATACGCAGTATTTT. Translated, it gives CAWSARSRRVRRGTDTQYF.

This chain joins TRBV4-1 and TRBJ1-5, with D possibly being TRBD1 (6 bases). Trimming removed 6 bases at V and 2 bases at J, with 14 bases between. The germline V gene has CDR1 MGHRA and CDR2 YSYEKL. This CDR3 comprises 15 residues. CDR3 in DNA: TGCGCCAGCAGTCAACAGGGTCTGGGCAATCAGCCCCAGCATTTT. Its protein is CASSQQGLGNQPQHF.

The rearrangement links TRBV29-1 to TRBJ1-2; no definite D call. This CDR3 comprises 14 residues. V gave up 1 base and J gave up 4 bases, with 13 bases separating them. Per germline, CDR1 SQVTM and CDR2 ANQGSEA. The CDR3 nucleotides read TGCAGCGTTGAAGGAGGAGGACCTTTCTATGGCTACACCTTC. Amino acid sequence: CSVEGGGPFYGYTF. Looking up the rest from reference TRBV29-1 and TRBJ1-2 gives the full variable domain: SAVISQKPSRDICQRGTSLTIQCQVDSQVTMMFWYRQQPGQSLTLIATANQGSEATYESGFVIDKFPISRPNLTFSTLTVSNMSPEDSSIYLCSVEGGGPFYGYTFGSGTRLTVV.

This rearrangement joins TRBV29-1 to TRBJ2-7; 9 bases agree with TRBD1. With 5 bases clipped from V and 7 bases from J, the junction kept 15 bases outside the gene matches. The CDR3 has 15 residues. Germline values: CDR1 SQVTM, CDR2 ANQGSEA. The CDR3 DNA follows: TGCAGCGTTAACCACCGCGGGACAGGGACCTTAGAGCAGTACTTC. Translated: CSVNHRGTGTLEQYF.

The J gene is TRBJ2-1, the V gene TRBV29-1; D possibly corresponds to TRBD1 (7 bases). The CDR3 length is 13 residues. Germline V CDR1 and CDR2: SQVTM, ANQGSEA. With 1 base removed from V and 7 bases from J, the gap between germline ends came to 11 bases. The CDR3 sequence: CSVEAPGGNEQFF. As DNA, the CDR3 is TGCAGCGTTGAAGCCCCAGGGGGGAATGAGCAGTTCTTC.

The genes are TRBV10-3 and TRBJ1-1; no definite D call. CDR1 and CDR2 from the germline V gene are ENHRY and SYGVKD. V gave up 3 bases and J gave up 7 bases, with 6 bases separating them. This CDR3 is 11 amino acids long. CDR3 residues: CAISDRSEAFF. DNA of the CDR3: TGTGCCATCAGTGATCGGAGTGAAGCTTTCTTT.

The chain couples TRBV4-2 to TRBJ2-7; the D is unclear. The CDR3 consists of 15 residues. Trimming stripped 4 bases from V and 2 bases from J, with 15 bases between. In germline, CDR1 is LGHNA, CDR2 YNFKEQ. CDR3 sequence: CASSPSQVSPYEQYF. CDR3 bases: TGTGCCAGCAGCCCGAGTCAGGTATCACCCTACGAGCAGTACTTC.

This chain joins TRBV4-1 and TRBJ2-7; D is unresolved. Trimming took off 0 bases at V and 0 bases at J, with 9 bases between the two ends. Per germline, CDR1 MGHRA and CDR2 YSYEKL. This CDR3 is built from 15 residues. The CDR3 spells CASSQDGRSSYEQYF. The CDR3 DNA reads TGCGCCAGCAGCCAAGATGGAAGGAGCTCCTACGAGCAGTACTTC.

This clonotype is termed medium-sized. This chain connects TRBV7-2 to TRBJ2-7; TRBD2 agrees at 10 bases. This CDR3 is 15 amino acids long. Trimming cost V 1 base and J 2 bases; bases outside gene matches: 2. In germline, CDR1 is SGHTA, CDR2 FQGNSA. The CDR3 loop is CASSLVAGGPYEQYF. As DNA, the CDR3 is TGTGCCAGCAGCTTAGTAGCGGGGGGCCCCTACGAGCAGTACTTC.

In its sample, this clonotype was seen a few times. V and J are TRBV27 and TRBJ2-1; D remains unclear. The CDR3 is 11 residues long. V gave up 3 bases and J gave up 3 bases, with 0 bases separating them. Germline CDR1 is MNHEY and CDR2 is SMNVEV (reference sequence). The CDR3 spells CASSFYNEQFF. CDR3 coding DNA: TGTGCCAGCAGTTTCTACAATGAGCAGTTCTTC.

This chain connects TRBV5-1 to TRBJ2-2; no reliable D call. The CDR3 covers 16 residues. Germline V gene sequence: CDR1 SGHRS, CDR2 YFSETQ. Trimming cost V 4 bases and J 4 bases, with 17 bases left between them. Here the CDR3 reads CASSPPGSGTTGELFF. In nucleotides, the CDR3 is TGCGCCAGCAGCCCCCCCGGATCCGGAACCACCGGGGAGCTGTTTTTT.